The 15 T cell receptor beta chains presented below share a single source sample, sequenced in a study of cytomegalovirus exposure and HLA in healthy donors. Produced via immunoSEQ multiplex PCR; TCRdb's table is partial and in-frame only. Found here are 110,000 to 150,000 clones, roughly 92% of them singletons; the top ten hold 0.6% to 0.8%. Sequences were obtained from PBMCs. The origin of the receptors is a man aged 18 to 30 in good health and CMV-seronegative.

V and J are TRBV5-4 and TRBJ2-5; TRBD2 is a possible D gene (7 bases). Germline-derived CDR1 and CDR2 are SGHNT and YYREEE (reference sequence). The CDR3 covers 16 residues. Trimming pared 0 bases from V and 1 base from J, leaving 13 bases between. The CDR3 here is CASSLGSGEGQETQYF. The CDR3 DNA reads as TGTGCCAGCAGCTTGGGTTCAGGGGAGGGCCAAGAGACCCAGTACTTC.

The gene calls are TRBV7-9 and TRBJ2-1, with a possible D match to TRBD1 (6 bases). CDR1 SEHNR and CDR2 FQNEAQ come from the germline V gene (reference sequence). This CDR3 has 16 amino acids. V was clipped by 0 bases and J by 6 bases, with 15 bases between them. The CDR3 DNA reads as TGTGCCAGCAGCTTAGCCACGTTGGACAGCCCCAATGAGCAGTTCTTC. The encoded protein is CASSLATLDSPNEQFF.

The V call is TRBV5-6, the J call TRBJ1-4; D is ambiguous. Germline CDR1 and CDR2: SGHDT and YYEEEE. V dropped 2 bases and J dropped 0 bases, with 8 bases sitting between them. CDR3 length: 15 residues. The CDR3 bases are TGTGCCAGCAGCTTACCCGGGACAACTAATGAAAAACTGTTTTTT. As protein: CASSLPGTTNEKLFF.

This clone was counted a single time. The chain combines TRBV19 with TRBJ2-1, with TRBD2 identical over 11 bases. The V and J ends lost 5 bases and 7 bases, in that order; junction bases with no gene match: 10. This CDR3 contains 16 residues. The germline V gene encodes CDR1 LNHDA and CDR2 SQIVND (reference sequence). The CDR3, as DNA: TGTGCCAGTAGTCCCCAACTAGCGGGAGCGGGTAATGAGCAGTTCTTC. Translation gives CASSPQLAGAGNEQFF.

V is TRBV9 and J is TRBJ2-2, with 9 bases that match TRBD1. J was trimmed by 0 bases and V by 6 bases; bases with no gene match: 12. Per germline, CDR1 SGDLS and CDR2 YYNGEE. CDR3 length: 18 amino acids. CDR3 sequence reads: CASNAGTGLSANTGELFF. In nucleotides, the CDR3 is TGTGCCAGCAACGCCGGGACAGGGCTATCCGCGAACACCGGGGAGCTGTTTTTT.

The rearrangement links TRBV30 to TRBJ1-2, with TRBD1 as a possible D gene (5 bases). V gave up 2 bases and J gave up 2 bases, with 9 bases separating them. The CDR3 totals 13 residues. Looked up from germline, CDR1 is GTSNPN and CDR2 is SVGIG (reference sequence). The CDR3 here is CAWSLGGNYGYTF. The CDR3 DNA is TGTGCCTGGAGTTTGGGGGGAAACTATGGCTACACCTTC. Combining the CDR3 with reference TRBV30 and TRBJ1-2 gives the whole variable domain SQTIHQWPATLVQPVGSPLSLECTVEGTSNPNLYWYRQAAGRGLQLLFYSVGIGQISSEVPQNLSASRPQDRQFILSSKKLLLSDSGFYLCAWSLGGNYGYTFGSGTRLTVV.

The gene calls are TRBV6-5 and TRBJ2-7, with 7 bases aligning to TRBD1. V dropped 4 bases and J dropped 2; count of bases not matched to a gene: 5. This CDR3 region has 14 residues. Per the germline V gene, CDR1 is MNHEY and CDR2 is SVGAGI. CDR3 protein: CASSSRDRAYEQYF. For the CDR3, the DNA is TGTGCCAGCAGTTCCCGGGACAGAGCCTACGAGCAGTACTTC.

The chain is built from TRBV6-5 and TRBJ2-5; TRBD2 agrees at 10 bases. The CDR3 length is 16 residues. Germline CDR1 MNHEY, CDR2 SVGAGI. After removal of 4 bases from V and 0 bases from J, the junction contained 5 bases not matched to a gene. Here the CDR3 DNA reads TGTGCCAGCAGTTCGTTACTAGCGGGGAACCAAGAGACCCAGTACTTC. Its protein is CASSSLLAGNQETQYF.

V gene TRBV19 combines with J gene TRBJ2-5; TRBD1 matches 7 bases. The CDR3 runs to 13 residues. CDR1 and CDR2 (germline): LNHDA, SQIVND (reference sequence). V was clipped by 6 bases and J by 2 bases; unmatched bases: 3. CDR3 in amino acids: CASSGTVQETQYF. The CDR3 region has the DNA TGTGCCAGTAGCGGGACAGTTCAAGAGACCCAGTACTTC. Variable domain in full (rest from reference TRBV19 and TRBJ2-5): DGGITQSPKYLFRKEGQNVTLSCEQNLNHDAMYWYRQDPGQGLRLIYYSQIVNDFQKGDIAEGYSVSREKKESFPLTVTSAQKNPTAFYLCASSGTVQETQYFGPGTRLLVL.

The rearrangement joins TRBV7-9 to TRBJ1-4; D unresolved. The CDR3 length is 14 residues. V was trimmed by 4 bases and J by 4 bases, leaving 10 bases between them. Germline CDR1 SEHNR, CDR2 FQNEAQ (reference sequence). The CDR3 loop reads CASSSGFNNEKLFF. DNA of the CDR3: TGTGCCAGCAGCTCGGGATTTAATAATGAAAAACTGTTTTTT.

In DNA, the CDR3 is TGTGCCAGCAGCCAAGGCCTAGCGGGATACACAGATACGCAGTATTTT. Amino acid sequence: CASSQGLAGYTDTQYF. The chain employs TRBV14 and TRBJ2-3, with TRBD2 matching 9 bases. With V trimmed by 1 base and J by 2 bases, 4 bases remained unmatched. Germline CDR1 and CDR2: SGHDN and FVKESK. The CDR3 is made up of 16 amino acids.

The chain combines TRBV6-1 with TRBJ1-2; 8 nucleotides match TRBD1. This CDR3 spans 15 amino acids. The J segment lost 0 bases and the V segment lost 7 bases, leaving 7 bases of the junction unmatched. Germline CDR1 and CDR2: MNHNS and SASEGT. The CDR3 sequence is CASIVGQASNYGYTF. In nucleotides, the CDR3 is TGTGCCAGCATAGTGGGACAGGCCTCTAACTATGGCTACACCTTC.

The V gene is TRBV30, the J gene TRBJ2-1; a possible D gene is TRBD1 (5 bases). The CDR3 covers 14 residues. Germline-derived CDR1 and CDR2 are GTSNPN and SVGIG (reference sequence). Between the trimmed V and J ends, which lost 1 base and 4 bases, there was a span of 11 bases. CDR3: CAWSGQSLYNEQFF. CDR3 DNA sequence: TGTGCCTGGAGTGGACAGTCTCTTTACAATGAGCAGTTCTTC.

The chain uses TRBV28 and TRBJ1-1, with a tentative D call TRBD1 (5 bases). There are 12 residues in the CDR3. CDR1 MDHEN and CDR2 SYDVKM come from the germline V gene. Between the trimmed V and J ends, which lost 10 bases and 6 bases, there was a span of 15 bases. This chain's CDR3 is CATKTGSAEAFF. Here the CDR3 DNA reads TGTGCCACGAAAACAGGTTCCGCTGAAGCTTTCTTT.

CDR3: CASSPRLSGTEAFF. CDR3 DNA sequence: TGTGCCAGCAGCCCCCGTTTAAGCGGCACTGAAGCTTTCTTT. The gene calls are TRBV9 and TRBJ1-1; D is undetermined. Germline lookup yields CDR1 SGDLS and CDR2 YYNGEE. The CDR3 is made up of 14 amino acids. V shed 4 bases and J shed 4 bases, with 14 bases lying between them.